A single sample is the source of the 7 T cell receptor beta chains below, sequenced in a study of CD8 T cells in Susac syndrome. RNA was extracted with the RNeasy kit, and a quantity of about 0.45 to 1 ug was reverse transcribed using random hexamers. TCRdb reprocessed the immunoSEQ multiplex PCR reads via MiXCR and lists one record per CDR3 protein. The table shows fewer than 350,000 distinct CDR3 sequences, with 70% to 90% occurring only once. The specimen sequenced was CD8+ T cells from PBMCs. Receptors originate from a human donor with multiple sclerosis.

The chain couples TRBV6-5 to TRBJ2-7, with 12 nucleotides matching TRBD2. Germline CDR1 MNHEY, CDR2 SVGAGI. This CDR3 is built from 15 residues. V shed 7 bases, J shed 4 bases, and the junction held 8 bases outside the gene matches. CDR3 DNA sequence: TGTGCCAGCAACAGACTAGCGGGAGAGGGTTACGAGCAGTACTTC. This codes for CASNRLAGEGYEQYF.

CDR3 amino acids: CASSQEFPGLASEQYF. The CDR3 bases are TGTGCCAGCAGCCAAGAGTTCCCTGGACTCGCCTCCGAGCAGTACTTC. This chain connects TRBV3-1 to TRBJ2-7, with D tentatively TRBD2 (5 bases). This CDR3 contains 16 residues. Germline CDR1 and CDR2: LGHDT and YNNKEL (reference sequence). Trimming took off 0 bases at V and 6 bases at J, with 18 bases between the two ends.

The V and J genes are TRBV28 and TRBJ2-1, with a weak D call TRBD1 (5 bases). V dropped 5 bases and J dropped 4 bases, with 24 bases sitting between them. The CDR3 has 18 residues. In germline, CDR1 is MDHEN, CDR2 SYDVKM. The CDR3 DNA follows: TGTGCCAGCAGTACAACCCTAGAGACAGCACTATTATACAATGAGCAGTTCTTC. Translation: CASSTTLETALLYNEQFF.

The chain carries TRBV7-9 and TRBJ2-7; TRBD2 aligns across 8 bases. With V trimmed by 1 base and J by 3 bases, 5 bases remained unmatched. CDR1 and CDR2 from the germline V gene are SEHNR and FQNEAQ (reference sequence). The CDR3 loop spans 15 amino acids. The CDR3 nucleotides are TGTGCCAGCAGCTTAGTCGGGGGGGCGTTCTACGAGCAGTACTTC. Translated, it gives CASSLVGGAFYEQYF.

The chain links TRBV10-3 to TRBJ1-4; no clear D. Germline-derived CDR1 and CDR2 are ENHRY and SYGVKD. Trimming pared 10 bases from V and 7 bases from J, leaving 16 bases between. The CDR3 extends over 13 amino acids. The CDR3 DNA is TGTGCCACCCACGGAGCGCTGGGTGAAAAACTGTTTTTT. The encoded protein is CATHGALGEKLFF.

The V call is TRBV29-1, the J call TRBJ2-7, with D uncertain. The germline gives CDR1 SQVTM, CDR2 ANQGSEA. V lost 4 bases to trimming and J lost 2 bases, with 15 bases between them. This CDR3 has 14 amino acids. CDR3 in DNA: TGCAGCGTTGTCCCCGGAAGTCTTACCTACGAGCAGTACTTC. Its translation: CSVVPGSLTYEQYF.

The CDR3 bases are TGTGCCAGCAGTTCACTTCGACAGGGTCCGGCATCTCATGGCTACACCTTC. Translated, it gives CASSSLRQGPASHGYTF. The V gene is TRBV6-2 or TRBV6-3, the J gene TRBJ1-2; 7 bases line up with TRBD1. In germline, CDR1 is MNHEY, CDR2 SVGEGT. The CDR3 length is 17 residues. The junction had 17 bases not matched to a gene; V was cut back by 4 bases and J by 6 bases.